This T cell receptor (beta chain) appears in the sequencing data of a study of shared T cell receptors in the human thymus. This CDR3 has 17 residues. The germline CDR1 and CDR2 sequences are LNHNV and YYDKDF (reference sequence). J was trimmed by 4 bases and V by 2 bases; bases with no gene match: 14. Some clones are missing from TCRdb's copy, which holds only in-frame ones; the method was immunoSEQ multiplex PCR. The table lists more than 550,000 clones, around 87% of them singletons. These data also featured in a second study, about human thymus T cells. Per that study: Healthy Finnish infants undergoing corrective surgery for congenital heart defects provided the donor material. Thymus tissue for the work was resected from patients undergoing corrective heart surgery. Use of V and J genes seemed skewed within the thymic and blood repertoires. Related research has reported that thymic repertoires overlap highly among unrelated individuals.

What was sequenced was thymocytes. The source of this sequence is a boy under three years old with a congenital heart defect. V usage is TRBV15 and J usage is TRBJ2-7; 7 bases are a match to TRBD1. The CDR3 loop reads CATSRKPHPDRAYEQYF. Here the CDR3 DNA reads TGTGCCACCAGCAGAAAGCCTCACCCCGACAGGGCATACGAGCAGTACTTC.